This T cell receptor (beta chain) was identified in a study of sequential checkpoint blockade in melanoma. Study-level information: Both treatment sequences were followed by maintenance nivolumab.

Study results and limitations: Pretreatment TIL clonality tracked with response in the nivolumab-first arm. Rising tumor T-cell fraction and clonality meant about 30 times likelier benefit.

The CDR3 runs 15 residues. Germline V gene data show CDR1 as SGHRS and CDR2 as YFSETQ. Trimming cost V 7 bases and J 4 bases; bases outside gene matches: 11. Measured with immunoSEQ multiplex PCR; TCRdb has only the in-frame clones, and not every one. The data contain about 3,300 clones, roughly a quarter of them singletons. Treatment given: randomized to nivolumab then ipilimumab (arm A) or the reverse (arm B). About this clone itself: The antigen is unknown.

This clonotype was obtained from a human donor with melanoma. Sequences were derived from tumor tissue (inferred from file names), sampled from a patient given nivolumab and ipilimumab in sequence. This chain uses TRBV5-1 with TRBJ1-3; 7 bases are a match to TRBD1. The CDR3 spells CASAQGQMTGNTIYF. The CDR3 coding sequence is TGCGCCAGCGCCCAGGGACAGATGACGGGAAACACCATATATTTT.